The 28 T cell receptor beta chains below all came from one sample that was sequenced in a study of technical replicates of blood from a handful of donors. Clones were read by immunoSEQ multiplex PCR, and TCRdb kept only the in-frame ones, dropping some. The table includes more than 65,000 clones, 91% detected once. Sequencing was carried out using T cells isolated from PBMCs. These receptors were taken from a human donor in good health. Some clones in this sample may be carry-over from other donors' samples.

The gene calls are TRBV19 and TRBJ2-1; 7 bases line up with TRBD2. The CDR3 covers 15 residues. The ends lost 10 bases at V and 3 bases at J; junction bases unmatched: 12. Germline CDR1 and CDR2: LNHDA and SQIVND (reference sequence). This chain's CDR3 is CATTRTSPNYNEQFF. In DNA form, the CDR3 reads TGTGCCACTACGAGGACTAGTCCTAACTACAATGAGCAGTTCTTC.

The rearrangement links TRBV5-1 to TRBJ1-2; 8 bases line up with TRBD1. In germline, CDR1 is SGHRS, CDR2 YFSETQ. V dropped 4 bases and J dropped 5; count of bases not matched to a gene: 1. CDR3 length: 12 amino acids. The CDR3 DNA is TGCGCCAGCAGCGGACAGGGTTATGGCTACACCTTC. It codes for CASSGQGYGYTF.

The chain combines TRBV28 with TRBJ1-1; D may be TRBD1 (6 bases). Trimming left V 7 bases short and J 0 bases short, with 15 bases between. CDR1 is MDHEN, CDR2 SYDVKM, per germline. The CDR3 has 15 residues. CDR3 DNA: TGTGCCAGCATTGGGACCCACAGGGTGAACACTGAAGCTTTCTTT. Protein product: CASIGTHRVNTEAFF.

The chain employs TRBV30 and TRBJ1-5; 9 bases are shared with TRBD1. The CDR3 spans 14 residues. V lost 1 base, J lost 4 bases, and 2 bases stayed unmatched. Germline CDR1 GTSNPN, CDR2 SVGIG (reference sequence). The chain's CDR3 is CAWSGGTGNQPQHF. The DNA for the CDR3 is TGTGCCTGGAGTGGGGGGACAGGGAATCAGCCCCAGCATTTT.

V is TRBV5-6 and J is TRBJ1-2; D not resolved. The CDR3 contains 13 residues. CDR1 and CDR2 (germline): SGHDT, YYEEEE. V dropped 2 bases and J dropped 2 bases, with 7 bases sitting between them. The CDR3 loop is CASSLPGNYGYTF. The CDR3 DNA reads as TGTGCCAGCAGCTTACCAGGAAACTATGGCTACACCTTC.

This clone was counted a single time. The chain couples TRBV27 to TRBJ2-1; 12 bases align to TRBD2. The germline V gene has CDR1 MNHEY and CDR2 SMNVEV (reference sequence). The V segment lost 6 bases and the J segment 8 bases; nucleotides outside the gene matches: 11. This CDR3 has 16 residues. Here the CDR3 DNA reads TGTGCCAGCAGCCTCTCCCCGGGACTAGCGGGCGATGAGCAGTTCTTC. Translating gives CASSLSPGLAGDEQFF.

This clone came up a few times. The V gene is TRBV30, the J gene TRBJ1-1; D remains ambiguous. Germline CDR1 is GTSNPN and CDR2 is SVGIG (reference sequence). Trimming cost V 0 bases and J 4 bases, with 9 bases left between them. This CDR3 is built from 13 residues. The DNA for the CDR3 is TGTGCCTGGAGTGTAGAGAGGGTCACTGAAGCTTTCTTT. Its translation is CAWSVERVTEAFF.

The chain carries TRBV18 and TRBJ1-2; 8 bases map to TRBD1. Trimming cost V 5 bases and J 4 bases; bases outside gene matches: 6. Germline CDR1 KGHSH, CDR2 LQKENI. This CDR3 has 14 amino acids. CDR3 loop: CASSISGTGYGYTF. The DNA of the CDR3 is TGTGCCAGCTCAATCTCCGGGACAGGCTATGGCTACACCTTC.

The DNA for the CDR3 is TGTGCCAGCTCCGGGACTAGCGGAGACAATGAGCAGTTCTTC. Translating gives CASSGTSGDNEQFF. The V call is TRBV28, the J call TRBJ2-1, with TRBD2 identical over 11 bases. Germline values: CDR1 MDHEN, CDR2 SYDVKM. The CDR3 extends over 14 amino acids. Losses at the gene ends were 8 bases for V and 5 bases for J; bases not matched to a gene: 5. Variable domain in full (rest from reference TRBV28 and TRBJ2-1): DVKVTQSSRYLVKRTGEKVFLECVQDMDHENMFWYRQDPGLGLRLIYFSYDVKMKEKGDIPEGYSVSREKKERFSLILESASTNQTSMYLCASSGTSGDNEQFFGPGTRLTVL.

This sequence joins TRBV5-1 and TRBJ1-5; D uncertain. The CDR3 has 14 amino acids. Trimming left V 0 bases short and J 6 bases short, with 10 bases between. The germline V gene has CDR1 SGHRS and CDR2 YFSETQ. The CDR3 nucleotides are TGCGCCAGCAGCTTGGGTCCGGCAGGTCAGCCCCAGCATTTT. This gives the protein CASSLGPAGQPQHF.

The chain carries TRBV10-2 and TRBJ1-1; D gene unclear. V was pared by 5 bases and J by 0 bases, with 10 bases between. CDR1 is WSHSY and CDR2 is SAAADI in the germline V gene. This CDR3 comprises 14 residues. CDR3 residues: CASSNPGLNTEAFF. CDR3 coding DNA: TGCGCCAGCAGTAACCCAGGTCTGAACACTGAAGCTTTCTTT.

The chain has TRBV4-1 and TRBJ1-1, with 7 bases aligning to TRBD1. CDR3 size: 15 residues. With 3 bases clipped from V and 4 bases from J, the junction kept 8 bases outside the gene matches. CDR1 MGHRA and CDR2 YSYEKL come from the germline V gene. Here the CDR3 reads CASSQEPTGRTEAFF. The CDR3 DNA sequence: TGCGCCAGCAGCCAGGAACCGACAGGGCGCACTGAAGCTTTCTTT.

The V call is TRBV6-4, the J call TRBJ1-2, with D possibly matching TRBD1 (6 bases). The ends were cut back, 6 bases at V and 0 bases at J, with 14 bases in the middle. The CDR3 length is 15 residues. Germline-derived CDR1 and CDR2 are MRHNA and SNTAGT. The CDR3: CASRETGTANYGYTF. Written as DNA, the CDR3 is TGTGCCAGCAGAGAAACAGGGACCGCTAACTATGGCTACACCTTC.

The rearrangement links TRBV6-5 to TRBJ1-5; D may be TRBD1 (5 bases). The CDR3 is 15 residues long. Germline V gene lookup returns CDR1 MNHEY and CDR2 SVGAGI. Between the trimmed V and J ends, which lost 4 bases and 4 bases, there was a span of 14 bases. Written as DNA, the CDR3 is TGTGCCAGCAGTTTCAGAGACAGTGGGAATCAGCCCCAGCATTTT. Amino acids: CASSFRDSGNQPQHF.

The chain combines TRBV4-1 with TRBJ2-1; unclear D gene. This CDR3 is built from 14 residues. In germline, CDR1 is MGHRA, CDR2 YSYEKL. The V gene lost 2 bases and the J gene lost 9 bases, with 14 bases spanning the gap. The CDR3 protein is CASSQQEREREQFF. CDR3 nucleotide sequence: TGCGCCAGCAGCCAACAAGAAAGAGAACGTGAGCAGTTCTTC.

CDR3 region: CASSTDRSPLHGYTF. DNA for the CDR3: TGTGCCAGCAGTACAGACAGGAGCCCACTCCATGGCTACACCTTC. V gene TRBV6-5 combines with J gene TRBJ1-2; possible D gene TRBD1, 6 bases. The germline CDR1 and CDR2 sequences are MNHEY and SVGAGI. Between the trimmed V and J ends, which lost 5 bases and 6 bases, there was a span of 19 bases. This CDR3 has 15 amino acids.

The J gene is TRBJ2-5, the V gene TRBV7-9, with TRBD2 identical over 8 bases. CDR1 and CDR2 (germline): SEHNR, FQNEAQ (reference sequence). CDR3 size: 18 residues. Trimming took 1 base from V and 2 from J; bases not matched to a gene: 12. The CDR3 protein is CASSLGGGGPPGQETQYF. In DNA, the CDR3 is TGTGCCAGCAGCTTAGGGGGCGGGGGGCCCCCAGGACAAGAGACCCAGTACTTC.

The chain carries TRBV6-5 and TRBJ2-2; possible D gene TRBD1, 6 bases. The CDR3 runs 15 residues. Germline assignment: CDR1 MNHEY and CDR2 SVGAGI. V gave up 5 bases and J gave up 2 bases, with 12 bases separating them. CDR3 residues: CASSGRDTNTGELFF. CDR3 DNA: TGTGCCAGCAGTGGACGGGACACCAACACCGGGGAGCTGTTTTTT.

The chain is built from TRBV5-4 and TRBJ2-2, with 11 bases matching TRBD1. CDR3 size: 18 residues. The germline gives CDR1 SGHNT, CDR2 YYREEE (reference sequence). Trimming at V came to 4 bases and at J to 8 bases, leaving 16 bases not matched to a gene. CDR3 nucleotide sequence: TGTGCCAGCAGCACGGGACAGGGGGGAGCGGGAGTAAGGGGGGAGCTGTTTTTT. Residues: CASSTGQGGAGVRGELFF.

The chain couples TRBV5-4 to TRBJ2-5; 10 bases map to TRBD2. CDR3 length equals 15 residues. V trimming: 4 bases; J trimming: 5 bases; junction bases outside the gene matches: 8. Germline loops: CDR1 SGHNT, CDR2 YYREEE (reference sequence). CDR3: CASSRSGGAGETQYF. CDR3 nucleotides: TGTGCCAGCAGCCGGAGCGGGGGGGCGGGGGAGACCCAGTACTTC.

The CDR3 sequence is CASIQLDPWRNEQFF. CDR3 in DNA: TGTGCCAGCATCCAACTAGACCCCTGGCGGAATGAGCAGTTCTTC. The chain carries TRBV6-4 and TRBJ2-1; D may be TRBD2 (5 bases). Germline V CDR1 and CDR2: MRHNA, SNTAGT. The CDR3 totals 15 residues. Trimming left V 7 bases short and J 7 bases short, with 20 bases between.

The chain couples TRBV4-1 to TRBJ2-2; TRBD2 might be the D (6 bases). CDR1 is MGHRA and CDR2 is YSYEKL in the germline V gene. CDR3 length: 14 amino acids. Deletions cut 3 bases from V and 6 bases from J, with 11 bases between. The CDR3 DNA is TGCGCCAGCAGCCAGGATTCGGGGGCCGGGGAGCTGTTTTTT. Its translation is CASSQDSGAGELFF.

The CDR3 region is CASSLGPGGRGYGYTF. The DNA of the CDR3 is TGCGCCAGCAGCTTGGGCCCGGGGGGCCGAGGATATGGCTACACCTTC. The gene calls are TRBV5-1 and TRBJ1-2; the D gene is possibly TRBD1 (6 bases). The CDR3 spans 16 residues. The ends were cut back, 0 bases at V and 5 bases at J, with 17 bases in the middle. Germline CDR1 reads SGHRS; CDR2 reads YFSETQ.

The rearrangement joins TRBV11-3 to TRBJ2-3, with no clear D. The CDR3 has 14 residues. V was pared by 2 bases and J by 6 bases, with 12 bases between. CDR1 and CDR2 (germline): SGHNT, YENEEA. CDR3 nucleotides: TGTGCCAGCAGCTTATCCAGGCCCTTGGATACGCAGTATTTT. This translates into CASSLSRPLDTQYF.

This clone has only one observation. The rearrangement links TRBV5-5 to TRBJ2-7; 8 nucleotides align to TRBD1. This CDR3 contains 14 residues. CDR1 SGHKS and CDR2 YYEKEE come from the germline V gene (reference sequence). V trimming: 4 bases; J trimming: 0 bases; junction bases outside the gene matches: 3. The CDR3 is CASSMDRVSYEQYF. The CDR3 DNA is TGTGCCAGCAGCATGGACAGGGTCTCCTACGAGCAGTACTTC.

The V call is TRBV29-1, the J call TRBJ2-3; no clear D gene. The CDR3 is 14 residues long. Germline CDR1 reads SQVTM; CDR2 reads ANQGSEA. V lost 1 base and J lost 1, with 9 bases in between. CDR3 residues: CSVEVPPGTDTQYF. DNA for the CDR3: TGCAGCGTTGAAGTACCGCCGGGCACAGATACGCAGTATTTT.

In its sample, this clone was seen once. V is TRBV18 and J is TRBJ1-2; the D gene is possibly TRBD1 (6 bases). The CDR3 has 15 amino acids. The ends were cut back, 6 bases at V and 4 bases at J, with 18 bases in the middle. CDR1 is KGHSH, CDR2 LQKENI, per germline. The CDR3 is CASSAGQNRAYGYTF. The CDR3 DNA follows: TGTGCCAGCTCCGCTGGGCAAAACAGGGCCTATGGCTACACCTTC.

In DNA form, the CDR3 reads TGCAGCGTTGGTTTATCCGGGAGGAGCTCCTACAATGAGCAGTTCTTC. It is translated as CSVGLSGRSSYNEQFF. The genes are TRBV29-1 and TRBJ2-1; 7 positions match TRBD2. From germline, CDR1 is SQVTM and CDR2 ANQGSEA. The J segment lost 0 bases and the V segment lost 4 bases, leaving 9 bases of the junction unmatched. The CDR3 sequence is 16 residues long.